This is a list of T cell receptor beta chains from one sample in a study of T-cell memory formation after mild COVID-19. Using its own MiXCR run on the 5' RACE reads, TCRdb lists one record per CDR3 protein. The sample includes just under 50,000 distinct CDR3 sequences, around 10% of them seen just once. The sequenced sample was PBMCs or a T cell subset sorted from them (not recorded which). The receptor set was obtained from a man between 18 and 35 years old who had mild COVID-19 (a few samples of this study predate the infection). Cell type and time point are not known. Both conserved end residues are part of each CDR3. A D gene is named only where the DNA matches it firmly. Not every row has a clone size; where given, it reads once, few, many or a size class.

CASSSHPIGGEQYF,TGTGCCAGCAGCTCGCACCCTATTGGGGGCGAGCAGTACTTC,-,many,TRBJ2-7,TRBV7-2
CSARKPNLLAGVNTQYF,TGCAGTGCTAGAAAGCCGAACTTACTAGCGGGGGTAAATACGCAGTATTTT,TRBD2,-,TRBJ2-3,TRBV20-1
CASSGRNIQETQYF,TGCGCCAGCAGTGGACGGAACATCCAAGAGACCCAGTACTTC,-,many,TRBJ2-5,TRBV5-1
CASTLVQGSPTDTQYF,TGTGCCAGCACCCTAGTCCAAGGGTCCCCCACAGATACGCAGTATTTT,-,-,TRBJ2-3,TRBV7-9
CATSRGIATGTLGSDEQFF,TGTGCCACCAGCAGAGGCATTGCTACCGGGACATTAGGCAGCGATGAGCAGTTCTTC,-,few,TRBJ2-1,TRBV15
CASSLLSPTDTQYF,TGTGCCAGCTCACTCCTATCCCCCACAGATACGCAGTATTTT,-,-,TRBJ2-3,TRBV18
CASSRYGTGESPLHF,TGTGCCAGCAGCCGGTACGGGACAGGCGAATCACCCCTCCACTTT,TRBD1,many,TRBJ1-6,TRBV5-6
CSAPGTGNLAEAFF,TGCAGTGCTCCAGGGACAGGGAACTTGGCTGAAGCTTTCTTT,TRBD1,few,TRBJ1-1,TRBV20-1
CASSKVPHSYNSPLHF,TGTGCCAGCAGCAAAGTCCCCCACTCCTATAATTCACCCCTCCACTTT,-,-,TRBJ1-6,TRBV21-1
CASSPDRRAGELFF,TGTGCCAGCAGCCCAGACAGGAGGGCCGGGGAGCTGTTTTTT,-,-,TRBJ2-2,TRBV7-3
CASSREGAVNSPLHF,TGTGCCAGCAGTCGCGAGGGGGCAGTCAATTCACCCCTCCACTTT,TRBD1,-,TRBJ1-6,TRBV12-3/TRBV12-4
CASSWGAGTDTQYF,TGCGCCAGCAGCTGGGGGGCCGGGACAGATACGCAGTATTTT,-,-,TRBJ2-3,TRBV5-1
CATSGPSNF,TGTGCCACCAGTGGCCCCTCGAACTTC,-,few,TRBJ2-1,TRBV24-1
CASSILQGRGRSTGELFF,TGCGCCAGCAGCATCTTACAAGGGCGGGGACGGAGCACCGGGGAGCTGTTTTTT,-,few,TRBJ2-2,TRBV4-1
CASGFSIGGAGVDTQYF,TGTGCTAGTGGTTTCAGCATCGGGGGGGCCGGGGTTGATACGCAGTATTTT,TRBD2,few,TRBJ2-3,TRBV12-5
CASSLQAGPWHF,TGCGCCAGCAGCTTGCAGGCGGGGCCGTGGCACTTC,-,-,TRBJ2-7,TRBV5-1
CASSLLRQGEAFF,TGTGCCAGCAGCTTACTCAGACAGGGGGAAGCTTTCTTT,TRBD1,-,TRBJ1-1,TRBV7-2
CASSWAGPTYEQYF,TGTGCCAGCAGTTGGGCAGGGCCCACCTACGAGCAGTACTTC,-,few,TRBJ2-7,TRBV27
CASSYLGIGELFF,TGTGCCAGCAGTTATTTGGGGATCGGGGAGCTGTTTTTT,-,-,TRBJ2-2,TRBV6-2/TRBV6-3
CSASPVREGVDTQYF,TGCAGTGCTAGCCCTGTTCGGGAGGGCGTAGATACGCAGTATTTT,TRBD2,few,TRBJ2-3,TRBV20-1
CASSQTGGWNEQFF,TGTGCCAGCAGCCAAACAGGGGGATGGAATGAGCAGTTCTTC,TRBD1,-,TRBJ2-1,TRBV3-1
CASSRLGGVIYNEQFF,TGTGCCAGCAGCCGCTTGGGGGGGGTTATCTACAATGAGCAGTTCTTC,TRBD2,few,TRBJ2-1,TRBV14
CSAPMGGTDEQFF,TGCAGTGCTCCGATGGGGGGGACGGATGAGCAGTTCTTC,TRBD2,-,TRBJ2-1,TRBV20-1
CATSKSSYNEQFF,TGTGCCACCAGTAAAAGCTCCTACAATGAGCAGTTCTTC,-,many,TRBJ2-1,TRBV24-1
CASGLPSTDTQYF,TGTGCTAGTGGTTTGCCGAGCACAGATACGCAGTATTTT,-,few,TRBJ2-3,TRBV12-5
CASSLRAGVPRETQYF,TGTGCCAGCAGCTTACGCGCGGGTGTTCCCCGGGAGACCCAGTACTTC,-,-,TRBJ2-5,TRBV11-2
CASSLGDLNTGELFF,TGTGCCAGCAGCTTGGGGGACTTGAACACCGGGGAGCTGTTTTTT,-,-,TRBJ2-2,TRBV5-4
CASSPMGALNSPLHF,TGTGCCAGCAGCCCGATGGGGGCGCTTAATTCACCCCTCCACTTT,-,-,TRBJ1-6,TRBV28
CASSLWGNTEAFF,TGCGCCAGCAGCTTGTGGGGGAACACTGAAGCTTTCTTT,-,-,TRBJ1-1,TRBV5-1
CASSLHLVVNGNTIYF,TGTGCAAGCAGTCTACACCTCGTAGTTAATGGAAACACCATATATTTT,-,few,TRBJ1-3,TRBV28
CASSLNRVEKLFF,TGTGCCAGCAGCTTAAATCGGGTTGAAAAACTGTTTTTT,-,-,TRBJ1-4,TRBV7-6
CASSTGPYEQYF,TGTGCCAGCAGCACGGGCCCCTACGAGCAGTACTTC,-,many,TRBJ2-7,TRBV5-6
CSARDSARGNYGYTF,TGCAGTGCTAGAGATTCGGCCAGGGGGAACTATGGCTACACCTTC,TRBD1,-,TRBJ1-2,TRBV20-1
CACGPIWDEQYF,TGTGCCTGTGGGCCGATCTGGGACGAGCAGTACTTC,-,many,TRBJ2-7,TRBV30
CASNNRVTNTGELFF,TGTGCCAGCAACAACAGGGTGACGAACACCGGGGAGCTGTTTTTT,-,-,TRBJ2-2,TRBV11-2
CATSDPPQDRSYNEQFF,TGTGCCACCAGTGATCCCCCCCAGGACAGGTCCTACAATGAGCAGTTCTTC,TRBD1,-,TRBJ2-1,TRBV24-1
CASSPDRGTGVTDTQYF,TGTGCCAGCAGCCCAGACAGGGGGACAGGGGTCACAGATACGCAGTATTTT,TRBD1,few,TRBJ2-3,TRBV7-3
CASRERNEQFF,TGTGCCAGCAGAGAGCGAAATGAGCAGTTCTTC,-,medium-sized,TRBJ2-1,TRBV12-3/TRBV12-4
CASSIGPQGDTQYF,TGCGCCAGCAGCATAGGACCCCAGGGAGATACGCAGTATTTT,-,-,TRBJ2-3,TRBV5-1
CAWSGTGKETQYF,TGTGCCTGGAGCGGGACAGGGAAAGAGACCCAGTACTTC,TRBD1,-,TRBJ2-5,TRBV30
CASGTTSGSTGELFF,TGTGCTAGTGGAACAACTAGCGGGAGCACCGGGGAGCTGTTTTTT,TRBD2,-,TRBJ2-2,TRBV12-5
CASSQANYGYTF,TGCGCCAGCAGCCAAGCTAACTATGGCTACACCTTC,-,many,TRBJ1-2,TRBV4-1
CASSPSEFGSTDTQYF,TGTGCCAGCTCTCCCAGTGAGTTTGGGAGCACAGATACGCAGTATTTT,-,-,TRBJ2-3,TRBV12-3/TRBV12-4
CASSLRPAGQVDSGNTIYF,TGCGCCAGCAGCCTGAGACCTGCCGGACAGGTCGATTCTGGAAACACCATATATTTT,TRBD1,many,TRBJ1-3,TRBV5-1
CASSNQQGVTGELFF,TGTGCCAGCAGCAACCAACAGGGTGTCACCGGGGAGCTGTTTTTT,-,many,TRBJ2-2,TRBV12-3/TRBV12-4
CSAPSGADKNTEAFF,TGCAGTGCTCCCTCCGGGGCAGATAAGAACACTGAAGCTTTCTTT,-,-,TRBJ1-1,TRBV20-1
CASSFSGTGNNEQFF,TGCGCCAGCAGCTTTTCCGGGACAGGGAACAATGAGCAGTTCTTC,TRBD1,many,TRBJ2-1,TRBV5-1
CASRRNRLQETQYF,TGTGCCAGCAGACGAAACAGATTACAAGAGACCCAGTACTTC,-,few,TRBJ2-5,TRBV6-5
CASSTGQGDRGYTF,TGTGCCAGCAGCACGGGACAGGGGGATCGGGGCTACACCTTC,TRBD1,few,TRBJ1-2,TRBV5-4
CASSYSRGEQYF,TGTGCCAGCAGTTACTCTAGAGGCGAGCAGTACTTC,-,-,TRBJ2-7,TRBV6-6
CASTQKGETQYF,TGTGCCAGCACCCAAAAGGGGGAGACCCAGTACTTC,-,-,TRBJ2-5,TRBV28
CSARLPGLYEDQETQYF,TGCAGTGCTAGGCTCCCGGGACTTTACGAAGATCAAGAGACCCAGTACTTC,-,many,TRBJ2-5,TRBV20-1
CASSRMGGEQFF,TGTGCCAGCAGCCGGATGGGGGGTGAGCAGTTCTTC,-,many,TRBJ2-1,TRBV7-3
CASSSERTKGGDQPQHF,TGTGCCAGCAGCTCGGAACGAACAAAGGGGGGAGATCAGCCCCAGCATTTT,-,-,TRBJ1-5,TRBV5-8
CASSGREQFF,TGTGCCAGCAGCGGTAGGGAGCAGTTCTTC,-,many,TRBJ2-1,TRBV7-9